One sample yielded the 19 T cell receptor beta chains listed below, sequenced in a study of blood T cell repertoires in COVID-19. Generated by immunoSEQ multiplex PCR, the TCRdb table keeps only in-frame clones and is missing some. Of about 300,000 clones listed, about 83% are singletons. Sequencing was performed on peripheral blood. The receptors come from a woman in her forties or fifties with acute or convalescent COVID-19.

V gene TRBV29-1 combines with J gene TRBJ2-2; TRBD2 matches at 7 bases. The CDR3 is 13 amino acids. Trimming cost V 4 bases and J 4 bases; bases outside gene matches: 3. Germline assignment: CDR1 SQVTM and CDR2 ANQGSEA. The CDR3 protein is CSVAGRATGELFF. The CDR3 DNA reads TGCAGCGTTGCAGGGAGGGCCACCGGGGAGCTGTTTTTT.

This chain connects TRBV18 to TRBJ1-6, with 7 positions matching TRBD1. The CDR3 contains 18 residues. J lost 7 bases, V lost 0 bases, and 12 bases had no gene match. Germline assignment: CDR1 KGHSH and CDR2 LQKENI. The CDR3 coding sequence is TGTGCCAGCTCACCACCGAGGTTGGCAGGGGGTGCAAATTCACCCCTCCACTTT. Amino acids: CASSPPRLAGGANSPLHF.

V is TRBV19 and J is TRBJ1-2; 11 bases match TRBD1. Germline assignment: CDR1 LNHDA and CDR2 SQIVND (reference sequence). The CDR3 loop spans 17 amino acids. The V segment lost 3 bases and the J segment 3 bases; nucleotides outside the gene matches: 9. The DNA of the CDR3 is TGTGCCAGTAGTATTACCGGGACAGGGGGTCAGGACTATGGCTACACCTTC. Encoded protein: CASSITGTGGQDYGYTF. Filled out from reference TRBV19 and TRBJ1-2, the complete variable domain reads DGGITQSPKYLFRKEGQNVTLSCEQNLNHDAMYWYRQDPGQGLRLIYYSQIVNDFQKGDIAEGYSVSREKKESFPLTVTSAQKNPTAFYLCASSITGTGGQDYGYTFGSGTRLTVV.

The chain uses TRBV28 and TRBJ1-2; 7 positions match TRBD1. Trimming removed 1 base from V and 4 bases from J; junction bases left unmatched: 12. CDR3 length: 17 residues. The V gene's germline CDR1 is MDHEN and CDR2 SYDVKM. Here the CDR3 reads CASSLFTGALGLYGYTF. As DNA, the CDR3 is TGTGCCAGCAGTTTATTTACAGGGGCGCTAGGACTCTATGGCTACACCTTC.

This clone was observed a single time. CDR3 region: CASSQEVGSVGYGYTF. The CDR3 bases are TGCGCCAGCAGCCAAGAGGTGGGGAGCGTGGGCTATGGCTACACCTTC. This chain links TRBV4-1 with TRBJ1-2; no firm D call. The V end was cut by 0 bases, the J end by 4 bases, with 15 bases between. CDR1 and CDR2 from the germline V gene are MGHRA and YSYEKL. The CDR3 extends over 16 amino acids.

V and J are TRBV27 and TRBJ2-2, with D hard to call. Trimming shortened V by 10 bases and J by 5 bases, and 17 bases separated the two germline ends. Germline V CDR1 and CDR2: MNHEY, SMNVEV (reference sequence). The CDR3 sequence is 14 residues long. CDR3 sequence reads: CAMKPPKRTGELFF. The CDR3 DNA reads TGTGCCATGAAACCCCCCAAGAGAACCGGGGAGCTGTTTTTT.

The chain joins TRBV5-4 to TRBJ2-3; 7 positions match TRBD2. Germline trimming cut 6 bases from V and 4 bases from J; bases unmatched to any gene: 8. The germline gives CDR1 SGHNT, CDR2 YYREEE (reference sequence). The CDR3 covers 14 residues. The CDR3 DNA reads TGTGCCAGCAACCTGGGGGGAGGGGCAGATACGCAGTATTTT. Translating it yields CASNLGGGADTQYF.

The chain employs TRBV12-3 or TRBV12-4 and TRBJ1-4; D is uncertain. This CDR3 spans 12 amino acids. Trimming removed 6 bases at V and 8 bases at J, with 10 bases between. The DNA of the CDR3 is TGTGCCAGCAGCTCCGGGGAGGAAAAACTGTTTTTT. Translating gives CASSSGEEKLFF.

This chain links TRBV9 with TRBJ2-7; tentatively, D is TRBD2 (6 bases). Trimming pared 0 bases from V and 7 bases from J, leaving 14 bases between. The length of the CDR3 is 14 residues. Germline V gene sequence: CDR1 SGDLS, CDR2 YYNGEE. DNA of the CDR3: TGTGCCAGCAGCGTAGTAGGGACCGGGGGAGAGCAGTACTTC. It specifies CASSVVGTGGEQYF.

The chain recombines TRBV9 with TRBJ2-3; the D is unclear. The ends were cut back, 0 bases at V and 3 bases at J, with 8 bases in the middle. Germline V gives CDR1 SGDLS, CDR2 YYNGEE. This CDR3 spans 14 amino acids. CDR3 bases: TGTGCCAGCAGCGTAGGAGGAGAAACAGATACGCAGTATTTT. Amino acid sequence: CASSVGGETDTQYF.

This chain joins TRBV7-2 and TRBJ2-1; a weak D match, TRBD2 (5 bases). Germline V CDR1 and CDR2: SGHTA, FQGNSA. The germline V and J ends were trimmed by 3 bases and 4 bases, with 13 bases remaining between them. The CDR3 covers 15 residues. CDR3 DNA: TGTGCCAGCAGCTTCTTAAGCGGACCTTACAATGAGCAGTTCTTC. Its protein product is CASSFLSGPYNEQFF.

The chain has TRBV2 and TRBJ1-6; TRBD1 matches 8 bases. CDR3 length equals 14 residues. Germline values: CDR1 SNHLY, CDR2 FYNNEI. J lost 8 bases, V lost 4 bases, and 4 bases had no gene match. In nucleotides, the CDR3 is TGTGCCAGCAGTGTGACAGGGGTAGATTCACCCCTCCACTTT. The encoded protein is CASSVTGVDSPLHF. The whole variable domain, remainder taken from reference TRBV2 and TRBJ1-6, is EPEVTQTPSHQVTQMGQEVILRCVPISNHLYFYWYRQILGQKVEFLVSFYNNEISEKSEIFDDQFSVERPDGSNFTLKIRSTKLEDSAMYFCASSVTGVDSPLHFGNGTRLTVT.

This chain joins TRBV5-1 and TRBJ2-7; 8 bases map to TRBD1. Trimming at V came to 4 bases and at J to 2 bases, leaving 5 bases not matched to a gene. Per the germline V gene, CDR1 is SGHRS and CDR2 is YFSETQ. CDR3 length equals 14 residues. CDR3 sequence reads: CASSPTGQAYEQYF. CDR3 in DNA: TGCGCCAGCAGCCCAACGGGACAGGCCTACGAGCAGTACTTC.

This sequence joins TRBV6-5 and TRBJ1-6; possible D gene TRBD1, 6 bases. V was cut by 5 bases and J by 5 bases, with 13 bases left in between. The CDR3 contains 15 residues. The germline V gene has CDR1 MNHEY and CDR2 SVGAGI. CDR3 nucleotide sequence: TGTGCCAGCAGTCTCGGGACACCAGATAATTCACCCCTCCACTTT. It specifies CASSLGTPDNSPLHF.

The chain joins TRBV11-3 to TRBJ2-3; weak D call: TRBD2 (5 bases). Germline V gene data show CDR1 as SGHNT and CDR2 as YENEEA. V was trimmed by 1 base and J by 4 bases, leaving 6 bases between them. The CDR3 covers 13 residues. The CDR3 bases are TGTGCCAGCAGCTTAGTACTAGCAGATACGCAGTATTTT. As protein: CASSLVLADTQYF.

The V call is TRBV6-2 or TRBV6-3, the J call TRBJ1-1, with a tentative D call TRBD1 (5 bases). Per the germline V gene, CDR1 is MNHEY and CDR2 is SVGEGT. The ends were cut back, 4 bases at V and 10 bases at J, with 19 bases in the middle. The CDR3 length is 14 residues. This CDR3 is CASSLGDWTVGAFF. The CDR3, as DNA: TGTGCCAGCAGTTTGGGGGACTGGACGGTCGGAGCTTTCTTT.

The rearrangement uses TRBV30 and TRBJ1-4; 7 nucleotides line up with TRBD1. The CDR3 loop spans 15 amino acids. CDR1 and CDR2 (germline): GTSNPN, SVGIG (reference sequence). V trimming: 3 bases; J trimming: 6 bases; junction bases outside the gene matches: 10. Here the CDR3 reads CAWSATGILDEKLFF. In DNA, the CDR3 is TGTGCCTGGAGCGCGACAGGGATCTTGGATGAAAAACTGTTTTTT.

This sequence joins TRBV5-1 and TRBJ1-2; a weak D match, TRBD1 (6 bases). In germline, CDR1 is SGHRS, CDR2 YFSETQ. This CDR3 contains 16 residues. Deletions cut 7 bases from V and 2 bases from J, with 21 bases between. Here the CDR3 DNA reads TGCGCCAGCGGGTCGGGGGGCGCACTTTCAAACTATGGCTACACCTTC. This encodes CASGSGGALSNYGYTF.

This chain connects TRBV11-2 to TRBJ2-1; 10 nucleotides match TRBD2. Germline trimming cut 1 base from V and 2 bases from J; bases unmatched to any gene: 11. This CDR3 region has 19 residues. CDR1 is SGHAT, CDR2 FQNNGV, per germline. CDR3 bases: TGTGCCAGCAGCTTAGGAGTTTCGCTAGCGGGGGTGACCTACAATGAGCAGTTCTTC. Translation gives CASSLGVSLAGVTYNEQFF. Based on the CDR3 plus reference TRBV11-2 and TRBJ2-1, the full variable domain is EAGVAQSPRYKIIEKRQSVAFWCNPISGHATLYWYQQILGQGPKLLIQFQNNGVVDDSQLPKDRFSAERLKGVDSTLKIQPAKLEDSAVYLCASSLGVSLAGVTYNEQFFGPGTRLTVL.